The next 2 T cell receptor beta chains were all read from a single sample in a study of blood T cell repertoires in COVID-19. Here immunoSEQ multiplex PCR was the method, and the copy in TCRdb shows in-frame clones only, minus some. The repertoire holds tens of thousands of clones, with about 83% as singletons. Sample: peripheral blood. The receptors come from a human donor in a cohort sampled during active COVID-19.

V gene TRBV27 combines with J gene TRBJ1-2; D call uncertain. Trimming removed 4 bases at V and 2 bases at J, with 8 bases between. CDR3 length equals 13 residues. The germline V gene encodes CDR1 MNHEY and CDR2 SMNVEV (reference sequence). The CDR3 region is CASSSEGNYGYTF. The CDR3, as DNA: TGTGCCAGCAGTTCGGAGGGCAACTATGGCTACACCTTC.

The chain recombines TRBV6-5 with TRBJ2-2; no clear D. Germline V CDR1 and CDR2: MNHEY, SVGAGI. CDR3 length: 15 amino acids. The germline V and J ends were trimmed by 7 bases and 0 bases, with 12 bases remaining between them. CDR3 sequence reads: CASKPIAANTGELFF. CDR3 nucleotide sequence: TGTGCCAGCAAACCAATAGCAGCGAACACCGGGGAGCTGTTTTTT.